This T cell receptor beta chain was recorded in a study of CD8+ T cells in alopecia areata. Study at large: In an open-label trial, patients got 5 to 10 mg tofacitinib twice daily.

Study-wide results and caveats: Numerous clones, expanded in lesions, remained in scalp and blood during tofacitinib.

Details on this clone: Antigen: not known.

CDR1 SGHTA and CDR2 FQGNSA come from the germline V gene. The CDR3 runs 14 residues. Trimming took off 6 bases at V and 9 bases at J, with 15 bases between the two ends. After isolation, RNA underwent reverse transcription to generate cDNA as the sequencing template. Libraries were prepared by immunoSEQ multiplex PCR; TCRdb keeps only in-frame clonotypes and omits some of them. The sample shows more than 110,000 clones, 45% to 60% of them seen only once. Treatment meaning: oral pan-JAK inhibitor, 5-10 mg twice daily. This clonotype originated in a human donor with alopecia areata. This sample comprised CD8+ T cells sorted from blood, obtained at week 4, from a patient treated with tofacitinib. V usage is TRBV7-2 and J usage is TRBJ1-6; D not certain. CDR3 in amino acids: CASSPNLGGSPLHF. In DNA, the CDR3 is TGTGCCAGCAGTCCGAATCTGGGCGGTTCACCCCTCCACTTT.